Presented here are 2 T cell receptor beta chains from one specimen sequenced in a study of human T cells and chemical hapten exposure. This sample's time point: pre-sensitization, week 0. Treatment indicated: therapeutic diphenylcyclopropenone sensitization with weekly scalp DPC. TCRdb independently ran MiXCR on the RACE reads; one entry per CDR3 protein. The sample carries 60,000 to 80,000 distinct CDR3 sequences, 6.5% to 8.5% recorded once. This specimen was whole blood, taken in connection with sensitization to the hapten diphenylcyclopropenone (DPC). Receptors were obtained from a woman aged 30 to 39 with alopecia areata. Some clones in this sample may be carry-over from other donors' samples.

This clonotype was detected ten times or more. This CDR3 reads CSVGGAFNQPQHF. In DNA form, the CDR3 reads TGCAGCGTTGGTGGGGCCTTCAATCAGCCCCAGCATTTT. This sequence joins TRBV29-1 and TRBJ1-5; a weak D match, TRBD1 (5 bases). CDR3 size: 13 residues. In germline, CDR1 is SQVTM, CDR2 ANQGSEA. The V end lost 4 bases, the J end lost 3 bases, and 10 bases lay between the germline ends.

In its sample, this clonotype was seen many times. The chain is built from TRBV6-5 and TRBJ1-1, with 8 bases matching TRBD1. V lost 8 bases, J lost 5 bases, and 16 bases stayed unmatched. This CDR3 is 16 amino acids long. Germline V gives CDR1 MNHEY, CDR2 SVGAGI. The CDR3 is CASRIIAGQALTEAFF. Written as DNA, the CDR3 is TGTGCCAGCCGTATTATAGCGGGACAGGCGCTGACTGAAGCTTTCTTT.